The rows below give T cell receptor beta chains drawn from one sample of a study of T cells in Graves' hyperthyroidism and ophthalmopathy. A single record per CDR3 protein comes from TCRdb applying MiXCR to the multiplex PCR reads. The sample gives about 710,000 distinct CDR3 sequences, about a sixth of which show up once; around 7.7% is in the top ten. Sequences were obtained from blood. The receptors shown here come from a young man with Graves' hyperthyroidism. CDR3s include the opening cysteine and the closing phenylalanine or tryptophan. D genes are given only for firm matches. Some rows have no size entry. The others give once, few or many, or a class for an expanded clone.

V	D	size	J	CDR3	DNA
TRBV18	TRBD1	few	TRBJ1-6	CASSPWDSRRSPLHF	TGTGCCAGCTCACCATGGGACAGCCGCAGGTCACCCCTCCACTTT
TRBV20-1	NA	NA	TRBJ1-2	CSAAAGGGVGGYTF	TGCAGTGCCGCCGCCGGCGGAGGGGTGGGCGGCTACACCTTC
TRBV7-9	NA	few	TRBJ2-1	CASSLALLANEQFF	TGTGCCAGCAGCTTAGCGTTGCTAGCTAATGAGCAGTTCTTC
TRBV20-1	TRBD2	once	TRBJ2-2	CSARDWLAGTNTGELFF	TGCAGTGCTAGAGATTGGCTAGCGGGAACGAACACCGGGGAGCTGTTTTTT
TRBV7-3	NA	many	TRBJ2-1	CASSPLSSSYNEQFF	TGTGCCAGCAGCCCTTTGAGTAGCTCCTACAATGAGCAGTTCTTC
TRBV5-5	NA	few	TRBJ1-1	CASSGGRGGTEAFF	TGTGCCAGCAGCGGCGGACGGGGAGGGACTGAAGCTTTCTTT
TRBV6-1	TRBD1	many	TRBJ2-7	CASSPTGQNEQYF	TGTGCCAGCAGCCCGACAGGGCAAAACGAGCAGTACTTC
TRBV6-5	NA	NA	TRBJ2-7	CASSYSVGSYEQYF	TGTGCCAGCAGTTACTCGGTAGGCTCCTACGAGCAGTACTTC
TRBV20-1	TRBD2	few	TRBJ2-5	CSVSHTPGGPQETQYF	TGCAGTGTTTCGCACACTCCGGGAGGGCCTCAAGAGACCCAGTACTTC
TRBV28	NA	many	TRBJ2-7	CASSSVGRGHHEQYF	TGTGCCAGCAGTTCCGTGGGGAGGGGACACCACGAGCAGTACTTC
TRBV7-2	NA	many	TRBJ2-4	CASSLVGDYVAKNIQYF	TGTGCCAGCAGCTTAGTTGGAGACTACGTAGCCAAAAACATTCAGTACTTC
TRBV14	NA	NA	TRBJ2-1	CASSQDSGGQFYNEQFF	TGTGCCAGCAGCCAAGATTCCGGGGGACAATTTTACAATGAGCAGTTCTTC
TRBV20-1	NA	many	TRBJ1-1	CSARDTGQGSTEAFF	TGCAGTGCTAGAGATACCGGGCAAGGAAGCACTGAAGCTTTCTTT
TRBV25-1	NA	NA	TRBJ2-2	CASSEKGLGELFF	TGTGCCAGCAGTGAGAAAGGGTTGGGGGAGCTGTTTTTT
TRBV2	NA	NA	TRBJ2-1	CASSEQQNNEQFF	TGTGCCAGCAGTGAACAGCAAAACAATGAGCAGTTCTTC
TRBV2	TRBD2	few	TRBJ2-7	CASNEAGGRSSYEQYF	TGTGCCAGCAATGAAGCGGGCGGGAGGAGCTCCTACGAGCAGTACTTC
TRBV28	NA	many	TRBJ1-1	CASSFAFSEAFF	TGTGCCAGCAGTTTTGCATTCTCAGAAGCTTTCTTT
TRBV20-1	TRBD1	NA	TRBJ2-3	CSAPNRGKSTDTQYF	TGCAGTGCCCCGAACAGGGGAAAAAGCACAGATACGCAGTATTTT
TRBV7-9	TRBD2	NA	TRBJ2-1	CASSLERVQGLADNEQFF	TGTGCCAGCAGCTTAGAACGGGTACAGGGACTAGCGGACAATGAGCAGTTCTTC
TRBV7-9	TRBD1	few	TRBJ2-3	CASSFGSLDRDPADTQYF	TGTGCCAGCAGCTTTGGGTCCCTCGACAGGGATCCCGCAGATACGCAGTATTTT
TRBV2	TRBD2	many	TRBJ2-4	CASSELAGLAKNIQYF	TGTGCCAGCAGTGAACTAGCGGGACTAGCCAAAAACATTCAGTACTTC
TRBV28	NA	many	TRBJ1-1	CASSQMGLGAFF	TGTGCCAGCAGTCAAATGGGCCTGGGTGCTTTCTTT
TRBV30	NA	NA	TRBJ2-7	CAGKKDLLAGEQYF	TGTGCCGGAAAAAAGGATCTGCTGGCGGGGGAGCAGTACTTC
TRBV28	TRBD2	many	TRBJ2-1	CASHRGGSGSDEQFF	TGTGCCAGCCACCGCGGTGGGAGCGGGAGCGATGAGCAGTTCTTC